This T cell receptor beta chain stems from a study of T cell changes during pregnancy in multiple sclerosis. Sequenced by immunoSEQ multiplex PCR; TCRdb stores in-frame clones only, minus some. The data contain around 60,000 clones, 80% to 90% of them singletons. The sequence came from a female donor with multiple sclerosis, enrolled in a pregnancy study. The specimen was peripheral blood, collected in the first trimester of pregnancy.

The CDR3 coding sequence is TGTGCCAGCAGTGACGGCTACGAGCAGTACTTC. Amino acid sequence: CASSDGYEQYF. The chain is built from TRBV6-1 and TRBJ2-7; D gene ambiguous. This CDR3 comprises 11 residues. The V and J ends lost 3 bases and 3 bases respectively, with 3 bases between them. Germline CDR1 reads MNHNS; CDR2 reads SASEGT.